This T cell receptor beta chain originates from a study of shared clonotypes between healthy human individuals. Study-wide background: CD8 memory received one plate per donor, CD8 naive two, CD4 memory three and CD4 naive three. Findings and limits, study-wide: Lower generation probabilities were found for non-shared clonotypes than for those shared by all four donors.

Each subset's genomic DNA was shared equally among a number of immunoSEQ plates. Using immunoSEQ multiplex PCR, the repertoire was profiled, and TCRdb retains in-frame clones only, with some absent. The table includes approximately 2,200,000 clones, just over 90% detected once. It was CD45RO-negative cells, positively selected for CCR7, that made up naive CD8 cells, with terminally differentiated effector memory CD45RA+ cells excluded. V lost 4 bases, J lost 0 bases, and 3 bases stayed unmatched. CDR1 and CDR2 from the germline V gene are SGDLS and YYNGEE. CDR3 size: 15 residues. Worth noting for this clone: Its antigen is unknown.

Sequences were obtained from naive CD8+ T cells from PBMCs. The sequence was collected from a man aged 18-30 years in good health. Some clones in this sample may be carry-over from other donors' samples. The J gene is TRBJ1-4, the V gene TRBV9, with 7 bases aligning to TRBD1. CDR3 sequence reads: CASSPGGATNEKLFF. In DNA form, the CDR3 reads TGTGCCAGCAGCCCAGGGGGGGCAACTAATGAAAAACTGTTTTTT.